These 13 T cell receptor beta chains came from one sample sequenced in a study of blood T cell repertoires in COVID-19 (dated by TCRdb to about 2020). Libraries were constructed by the immunoSEQ multiplex PCR assay. The table comes from immuneACCESS by way of TCRdb, which keeps in-frame sequences with V and J called. Part of the clones is missing from these tables; in studies checked, under half for an unresolved V gene and the rest for unknown reasons. The sample has over 120,000 clones on record, about 82% of them singletons. The ten largest clones represent 3.5% to 5% of the sample. The specimen was peripheral blood. The receptors shown here come from a woman aged 80 or over with active or convalescent COVID-19.

This clone has just a few counts. This chain joins TRBV7-3 and TRBJ1-1; D not resolved. Per the germline V gene, CDR1 is SGHTA and CDR2 is FQGTGA. The CDR3 consists of 15 residues. Trimming shortened V by 5 bases and J by 4 bases, and 17 bases separated the two germline ends. The CDR3, as DNA: TGTGCCAGCAGCCCCCCGCCCCAAGGAGCCACTGAAGCTTTCTTT. This codes for CASSPPPQGATEAFF.

This chain uses TRBV28 with TRBJ2-3; possible D gene TRBD2, 6 bases. Trimming removed 4 bases from V and 5 bases from J, with 13 bases in between. The V gene's germline CDR1 is MDHEN and CDR2 SYDVKM. The CDR3 runs 14 residues. Here the CDR3 DNA reads TGTGCCAGCAGTTCGGCGGGAAACCAAGATACGCAGTATTTT. Translation gives CASSSAGNQDTQYF.

The chain joins TRBV9 to TRBJ2-1, with 10 bases fitting TRBD2. Germline V lookup: CDR1 SGDLS, CDR2 YYNGEE. The V gene end was trimmed by 4 bases and the J gene end by 4 bases; junction bases not matched to a gene: 17. The CDR3 runs 19 residues. The CDR3 DNA is TGTGCCAGCAGCCTAGGACTAGCGGAGCGAAAAACCCTATACAATGAGCAGTTCTTC. This sequence encodes CASSLGLAERKTLYNEQFF.

There are a few counts of this clone. The gene calls are TRBV14 and TRBJ2-1, with D perhaps matching TRBD2 (5 bases). The CDR3 contains 13 residues. The V and J ends lost 6 bases and 7 bases respectively, with 13 bases between them. Germline lookup yields CDR1 SGHDN and CDR2 FVKESK. CDR3 loop: CASRKITGNEQFF. The CDR3 region has the DNA TGTGCCAGCAGGAAGATCACGGGGAATGAGCAGTTCTTC.

This chain connects TRBV7-8 to TRBJ2-2; 10 bases agree with TRBD2. The germline V gene has CDR1 SGHVS and CDR2 FQNEAQ. CDR3 length: 15 residues. Trimming took 5 bases from V and 5 from J; bases not matched to a gene: 5. This CDR3 is CASSTGTSVTGELFF. The CDR3 DNA reads TGTGCCAGCAGCACCGGGACTAGCGTTACCGGGGAGCTGTTTTTT.

The chain is built from TRBV19 and TRBJ2-2; TRBD1 agrees at 8 bases. The V and J ends lost 3 bases and 4 bases, in that order; junction bases with no gene match: 4. Germline CDR1 is LNHDA and CDR2 is SQIVND (reference sequence). This CDR3 spans 15 amino acids. In DNA form, the CDR3 reads TGTGCCAGTAGTATGCTCACAGGGGGCACCGGGGAGCTGTTTTTT. It translates to CASSMLTGGTGELFF.

V usage is TRBV19 and J usage is TRBJ2-7, with 9 positions matching TRBD1. Germline CDR1 and CDR2: LNHDA and SQIVND (reference sequence). The length of the CDR3 is 14 residues. Trimming took 0 bases from V and 10 from J; bases not matched to a gene: 7. Here the CDR3 reads CASSIDPVTGGQYF. DNA for the CDR3: TGTGCCAGTAGTATAGATCCGGTGACAGGGGGACAGTACTTC.

The genes are TRBV19 and TRBJ1-6, with 10 bases matching TRBD1. This CDR3 has 14 residues. The junction had 11 bases not matched to a gene; V was cut back by 11 bases and J by 10 bases. CDR1 and CDR2 (germline): LNHDA, SQIVND (reference sequence). The CDR3 coding sequence is TGTGCCGCAACTGCCGGGACAGGGGTATCACCCCTCCACTTT. Translation: CAATAGTGVSPLHF.

This clone came up once. The CDR3 protein is CASSQAGSTGKSYEQYF. The CDR3 bases are TGCGCCAGCAGCCAGGCTGGTAGTACGGGGAAGTCCTACGAGCAGTACTTC. The chain has TRBV4-3 and TRBJ2-7; possibly TRBD2 for D (5 bases). The CDR3 contains 17 residues. Germline V CDR1 and CDR2: LGHNA, YSLEER. The V end was cut by 3 bases, the J end by 1 base, with 19 bases between.

This sequence joins TRBV7-9 and TRBJ2-1; no reliable D call. V lost 2 bases to trimming and J lost 3 bases, with 11 bases between them. The CDR3 contains 15 residues. Per the germline V gene, CDR1 is SEHNR and CDR2 is FQNEAQ (reference sequence). The CDR3 protein is CASSLNYQLYNEQFF. In nucleotides, the CDR3 is TGTGCCAGCAGCTTAAACTACCAACTCTACAATGAGCAGTTCTTC.

The chain joins TRBV6-5 to TRBJ1-1, with 9 bases aligning to TRBD1. The CDR3 contains 14 residues. J lost 6 bases, V lost 5 bases, and 7 bases had no gene match. Looked up from germline, CDR1 is MNHEY and CDR2 is SVGAGI. DNA of the CDR3: TGTGCCAGCAGTCCCGGGGACAGGGTTGCTGAAGCTTTCTTT. Translation: CASSPGDRVAEAFF.

The CDR3 DNA reads TGTGCCAGCAGTTACACGGGGAGGAACACTGAAGCTTTCTTT. It encodes CASSYTGRNTEAFF. J is TRBJ1-1 and V is TRBV6-5; D uncertain. Trimming removed 2 bases at V and 1 base at J, with 8 bases between. Germline V gene data show CDR1 as MNHEY and CDR2 as SVGAGI. This CDR3 spans 14 amino acids.

The chain recombines TRBV5-1 with TRBJ2-3, with 8 bases that match TRBD1. V dropped 4 bases and J dropped 0; count of bases not matched to a gene: 7. Germline V CDR1 and CDR2: SGHRS, YFSETQ. This CDR3 spans 16 amino acids. CDR3 nucleotides: TGCGCCAGCAGCGTCGGGACAGGTCGTAGCACAGATACGCAGTATTTT. Translation gives CASSVGTGRSTDTQYF.